The T cell receptor beta chain described here comes from a study of CD4+ T cells in melanoma. Overall study results and limits: A reported correlation linked neoantigen-specific CD4+ T cells to CD8+, macrophage and B cell function. Reportedly, melanoma neoantigen-specific CD4+ T cells showed varied differentiation states.

Produced via immunoSEQ multiplex PCR; TCRdb's table is partial and in-frame only. The data hold about 9,000 clones, with over 55% observed a single time. Remarks on this clone: Its matching antigen is unknown.

The CDR3 has 15 residues. Looked up from germline, CDR1 is PRHDT and CDR2 is FYEKMQ (reference sequence). Trimming shortened V by 8 bases and J by 1 base, and 12 bases separated the two germline ends. Sequenced material: cells from a culture (not recorded whether cultured in vitro). This TCR derives from a human donor with melanoma. This chain joins TRBV13 and TRBJ2-6; D may be TRBD1 (6 bases). CDR3: CASYRASSGANVLTF. CDR3 DNA sequence: TGTGCCAGCTACAGGGCTTCGTCTGGGGCCAACGTCCTGACTTTC. Looking up the rest from reference TRBV13 and TRBJ2-6 gives the full variable domain: AAGVIQSPRHLIKEKRETATLKCYPIPRHDTVYWYQQGPGQDPQFLISFYEKMQSDKGSIPDRFSAQQFSDYHSELNMSSLELGDSALYFCASYRASSGANVLTFGAGSRLTVL.